Below are 8 T cell receptor beta chains sequenced from a single sample in a study of post-analysis software for immune sequencing data. Study-wide results and limits: When patients were compared with controls, 4 or 5 TRBV segments were more frequent, TRBV5-6, TRBV5-1 and TRBV20-1 among them.

For these receptors, no antigen is known. Carried by the TCR beta cDNA libraries were unique molecular identifiers. One entry per CDR3 protein results from TCRdb running MiXCR on the PCR reads. The sample contains around 440,000 distinct CDR3 sequences, 40% to 55% of which appear only once. Specimen: blood. The receptors derive from a girl between 10 and 17 years old with multiple sclerosis.

The V and J genes are TRBV5-1 and TRBJ1-2; 8 bases align to TRBD1. This CDR3 region has 14 residues. Germline-derived CDR1 and CDR2 are SGHRS and YFSETQ. V lost 8 bases, J lost 5 bases, and 11 bases stayed unmatched. CDR3 nucleotides: TGCGCCAGTAACCTGAGACAGGGGAATTATGGCTACACCTTC. Its translation is CASNLRQGNYGYTF.

This clonotype was detected only a few times. This chain links TRBV7-2 with TRBJ2-1; possibly TRBD2 for D (6 bases). V lost 4 bases to trimming and J lost 0 bases, with 22 bases between them. Germline V lookup: CDR1 SGHTA, CDR2 FQGNSA. The CDR3 loop spans 19 amino acids. For the CDR3, the DNA is TGTGCCAGCAGCTCCTTGGGGGGAGGAGGTATCGGCTCCTACAATGAGCAGTTCTTC. Encoded protein: CASSSLGGGGIGSYNEQFF.

V gene TRBV11-2 combines with J gene TRBJ2-5; possibly TRBD2 for D (5 bases). CDR1 and CDR2 from the germline V gene are SGHAT and FQNNGV. The ends were cut back, 7 bases at V and 2 bases at J, with 17 bases in the middle. This CDR3 spans 15 amino acids. CDR3 sequence: CASTLLGADQETQYF. The CDR3 bases are TGTGCCAGCACCCTCCTAGGAGCGGATCAAGAGACCCAGTACTTC.

This chain joins TRBV4-3 and TRBJ2-5, with 8 positions matching TRBD2. The CDR3 spans 15 residues. Germline CDR1 reads LGHNA; CDR2 reads YSLEER. V lost 3 bases to trimming and J lost 1 base; unmatched junction nucleotides: 4. The DNA for the CDR3 is TGCGCCAGCAGCCACGGGACTAGGTCCCAAGAGACCCAGTACTTC. This codes for CASSHGTRSQETQYF.

This chain joins TRBV29-1 and TRBJ2-1, with unresolved D. CDR3 size: 15 residues. Between the trimmed V and J ends, which lost 1 base and 0 bases, there was a span of 10 bases. The germline V gene encodes CDR1 SQVTM and CDR2 ANQGSEA. CDR3 bases: TGCAGCGTTGAAGTCCCAGGCCGCTCCTACAATGAGCAGTTCTTC. It translates to CSVEVPGRSYNEQFF.

V gene TRBV4-2 combines with J gene TRBJ2-5, with TRBD2 identical over 13 bases. CDR1 and CDR2 (germline): LGHNA, YNFKEQ. Trimming at V came to 0 bases and at J to 11 bases, leaving 9 bases not matched to a gene. There are 16 residues in the CDR3. CDR3 residues: CASSQEGTSGAYVQYF. Here the CDR3 DNA reads TGTGCCAGCAGCCAAGAAGGGACTAGCGGGGCCTACGTGCAGTACTTC.

In this sample, this clonotype turned up a few times. The chain has TRBV28 and TRBJ2-5; perhaps TRBD2 as D (6 bases). The J call is uncertain, as TRBJ2-7 better fits the DNA end. The CDR3 loop spans 16 amino acids. CDR1 is MDHEN, CDR2 SYDVKM, per germline. The CDR3 sequence is CASSFLTRRVSYEQYF. The DNA of the CDR3 is TGTGCCAGCAGTTTCCTGACTAGAAGGGTTAGCTACGAGCAGTACTTC.

J is TRBJ2-1 and V is TRBV10-3; 8 positions agree with TRBD2. Looked up from germline, CDR1 is ENHRY and CDR2 is SYGVKD. The CDR3 sequence is 18 residues long. With 2 bases clipped from V and 1 base from J, the junction kept 10 bases outside the gene matches. The CDR3 DNA sequence: TGTGCCATCAGTGAGCCGGATGGTAGCGGGATGTCCTACAATGAGCAGTTCTTC. Translated: CAISEPDGSGMSYNEQFF.